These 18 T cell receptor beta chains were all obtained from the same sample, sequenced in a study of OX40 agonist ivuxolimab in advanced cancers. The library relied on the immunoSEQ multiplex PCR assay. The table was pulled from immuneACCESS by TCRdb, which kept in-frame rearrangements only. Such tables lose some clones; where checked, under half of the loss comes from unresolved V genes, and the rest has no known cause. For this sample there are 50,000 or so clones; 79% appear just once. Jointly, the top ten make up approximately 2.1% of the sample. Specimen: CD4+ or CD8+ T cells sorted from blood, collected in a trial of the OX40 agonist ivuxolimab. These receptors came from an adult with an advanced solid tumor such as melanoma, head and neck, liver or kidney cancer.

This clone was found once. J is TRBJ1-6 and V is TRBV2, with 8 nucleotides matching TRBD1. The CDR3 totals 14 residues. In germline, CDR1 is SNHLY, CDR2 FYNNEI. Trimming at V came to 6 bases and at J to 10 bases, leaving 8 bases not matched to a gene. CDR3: CASSRQGYESPLHF. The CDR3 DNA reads TGTGCCAGCAGCAGACAGGGGTATGAATCACCCCTCCACTTT.

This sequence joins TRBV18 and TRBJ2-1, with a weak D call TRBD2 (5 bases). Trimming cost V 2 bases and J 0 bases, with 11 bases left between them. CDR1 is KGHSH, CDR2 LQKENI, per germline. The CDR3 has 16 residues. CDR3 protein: CASSPKGGGSYNEQFF. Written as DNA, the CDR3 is TGTGCCAGCTCACCAAAAGGCGGAGGCTCCTACAATGAGCAGTTCTTC.

In DNA, the CDR3 is TGCGCCAGCAGTCCCCGGGGACAGGGTTATTCAGGTGAGCCTAGCGGGGACCACGAGCAGTACTTC. It translates to CASSPRGQGYSGEPSGDHEQYF. This chain uses TRBV23-1 with TRBJ2-7, with D perhaps being TRBD1 or TRBD2 (9 bases each). TRBV23-1 is classed as an ORF, of uncertain function. This CDR3 spans 22 amino acids. Trimming stripped 4 bases from V and 5 bases from J, with 39 bases between.

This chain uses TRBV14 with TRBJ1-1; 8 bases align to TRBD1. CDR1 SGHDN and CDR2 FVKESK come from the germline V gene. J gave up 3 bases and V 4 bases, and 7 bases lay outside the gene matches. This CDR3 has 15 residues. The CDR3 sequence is CASSPWDRRDTEAFF. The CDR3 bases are TGTGCCAGCAGCCCTTGGGACAGGCGAGACACTGAAGCTTTCTTT.

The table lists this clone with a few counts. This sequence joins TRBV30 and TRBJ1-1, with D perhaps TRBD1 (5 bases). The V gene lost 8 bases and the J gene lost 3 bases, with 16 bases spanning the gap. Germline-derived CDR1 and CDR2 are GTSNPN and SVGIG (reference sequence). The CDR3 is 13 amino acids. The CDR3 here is CARDRRGDTEAFF. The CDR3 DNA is TGTGCCAGGGACCGCCGGGGGGACACTGAAGCTTTCTTT.

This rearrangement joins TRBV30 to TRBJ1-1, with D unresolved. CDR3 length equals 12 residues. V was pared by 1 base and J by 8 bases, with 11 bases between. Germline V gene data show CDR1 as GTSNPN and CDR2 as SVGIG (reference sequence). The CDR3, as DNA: TGTGCCTGGAGTGCTTTTAACAGAGAAGCTTTCTTT. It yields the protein CAWSAFNREAFF.

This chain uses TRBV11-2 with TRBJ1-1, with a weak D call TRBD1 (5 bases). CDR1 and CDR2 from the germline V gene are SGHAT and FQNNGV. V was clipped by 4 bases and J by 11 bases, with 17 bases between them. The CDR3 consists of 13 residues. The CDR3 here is CASSYLGAGAAFF. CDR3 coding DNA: TGTGCCAGCAGCTACCTTGGGGCGGGAGCCGCTTTCTTT. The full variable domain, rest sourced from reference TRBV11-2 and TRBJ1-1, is EAGVAQSPRYKIIEKRQSVAFWCNPISGHATLYWYQQILGQGPKLLIQFQNNGVVDDSQLPKDRFSAERLKGVDSTLKIQPAKLEDSAVYLCASSYLGAGAAFFGQGTRLTVV.

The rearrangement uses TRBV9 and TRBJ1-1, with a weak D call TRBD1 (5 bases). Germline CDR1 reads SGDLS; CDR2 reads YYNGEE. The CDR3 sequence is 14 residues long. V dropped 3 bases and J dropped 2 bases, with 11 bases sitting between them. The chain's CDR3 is CASSAGRSNTEAFF. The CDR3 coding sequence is TGTGCCAGCAGCGCAGGGAGGAGTAACACTGAAGCTTTCTTT.

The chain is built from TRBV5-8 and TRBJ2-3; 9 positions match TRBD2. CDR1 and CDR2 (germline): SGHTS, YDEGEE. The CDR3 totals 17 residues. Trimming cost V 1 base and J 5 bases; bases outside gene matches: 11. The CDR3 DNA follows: TGTGCCAGCAGCTTGTTGCAGCGGGGGGATAGGGGAGATACGCAGTATTTT. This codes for CASSLLQRGDRGDTQYF.

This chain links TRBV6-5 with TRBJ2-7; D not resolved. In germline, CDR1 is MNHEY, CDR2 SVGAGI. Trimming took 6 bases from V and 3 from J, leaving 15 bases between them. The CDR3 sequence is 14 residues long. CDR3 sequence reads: CASSSDGGFYEQYF. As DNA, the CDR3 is TGTGCCAGCAGCTCAGACGGCGGATTCTACGAGCAGTACTTC.

The CDR3 DNA follows: TGTGCCAGCAGTGCCCGGGACACCTACACTGAAGCTTTCTTT. Amino acid sequence: CASSARDTYTEAFF. V usage is TRBV6-5 and J usage is TRBJ1-1, with D tentatively TRBD1 (6 bases). The V gene lost 5 bases and the J gene lost 3 bases, with 13 bases spanning the gap. Germline V gives CDR1 MNHEY, CDR2 SVGAGI. CDR3 length: 14 residues.

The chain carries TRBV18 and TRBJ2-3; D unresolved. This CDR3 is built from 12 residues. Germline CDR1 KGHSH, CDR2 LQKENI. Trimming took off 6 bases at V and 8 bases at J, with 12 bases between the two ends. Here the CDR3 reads CASSPNPGTQYF. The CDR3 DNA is TGTGCCAGCTCTCCTAATCCCGGTACGCAGTATTTT.

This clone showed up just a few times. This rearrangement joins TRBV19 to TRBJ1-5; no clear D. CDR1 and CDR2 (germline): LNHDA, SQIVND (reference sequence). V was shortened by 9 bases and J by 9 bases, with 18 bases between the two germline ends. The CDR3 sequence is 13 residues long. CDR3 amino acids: CASRKGESGPQHF. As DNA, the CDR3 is TGTGCCAGCAGAAAGGGCGAATCTGGGCCCCAGCATTTT. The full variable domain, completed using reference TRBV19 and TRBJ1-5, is DGGITQSPKYLFRKEGQNVTLSCEQNLNHDAMYWYRQDPGQGLRLIYYSQIVNDFQKGDIAEGYSVSREKKESFPLTVTSAQKNPTAFYLCASRKGESGPQHFGDGTRLSIL.

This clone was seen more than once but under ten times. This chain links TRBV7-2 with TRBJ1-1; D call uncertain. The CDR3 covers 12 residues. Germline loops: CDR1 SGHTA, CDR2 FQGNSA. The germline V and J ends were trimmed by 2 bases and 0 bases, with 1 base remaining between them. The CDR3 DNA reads TGTGCCAGCAGCTTAATGAACACTGAAGCTTTCTTT. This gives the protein CASSLMNTEAFF. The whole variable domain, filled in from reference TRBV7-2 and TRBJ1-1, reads GAGVSQSPSNKVTEKGKDVELRCDPISGHTALYWYRQSLGQGLEFLIYFQGNSAPDKSGLPSDRFSAERTGGSVSTLTIQRTQQEDSAVYLCASSLMNTEAFFGQGTRLTVV.

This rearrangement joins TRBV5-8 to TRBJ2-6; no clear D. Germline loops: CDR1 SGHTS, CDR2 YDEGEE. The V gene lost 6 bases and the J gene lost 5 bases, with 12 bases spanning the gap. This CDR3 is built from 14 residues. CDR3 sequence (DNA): TGTGCCAGCACCACACAAAGTCGGGCCAACGTCCTGACTTTC. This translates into CASTTQSRANVLTF.

The CDR3 reads CASSLGGGREVYGYTF. For the CDR3, the DNA is TGTGCCAGCAGCTTAGGAGGGGGCCGGGAGGTCTATGGCTACACCTTC. The rearrangement links TRBV7-9 to TRBJ1-2, with 7 bases that match TRBD1. Per germline, CDR1 SEHNR and CDR2 FQNEAQ (reference sequence). The CDR3 totals 16 residues. V gave up 1 base and J gave up 4 bases; unmatched junction bases: 9.

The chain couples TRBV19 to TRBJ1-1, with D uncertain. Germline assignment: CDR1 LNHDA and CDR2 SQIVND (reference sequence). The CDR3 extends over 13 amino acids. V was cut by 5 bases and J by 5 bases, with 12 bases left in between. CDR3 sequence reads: CASSALVGTEAFF. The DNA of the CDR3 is TGTGCCAGTAGTGCCCTGGTAGGAACTGAAGCTTTCTTT.

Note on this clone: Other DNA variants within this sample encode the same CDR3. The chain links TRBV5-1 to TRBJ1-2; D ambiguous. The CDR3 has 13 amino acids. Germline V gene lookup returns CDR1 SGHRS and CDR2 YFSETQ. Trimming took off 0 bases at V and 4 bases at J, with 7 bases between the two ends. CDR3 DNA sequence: TGCGCCAGCAGCTTGGTGCCAATCTATGGCTACACCTTC. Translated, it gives CASSLVPIYGYTF.